This T cell receptor beta chain appears in the sequencing data of a study of brain T cells in children with intractable seizures. General observations from the study: Viral specificity was inferred only from CDR3 similarity; HCMV serostatus was unknown. Absence of clones before surgery may stem from lower sequencing depth.

Time point of the sample: blood from clinic visit 5 months post-surgery; TSC patient then seizure free. Comment on this clone: Antigen specificity is unknown.

This CDR3 is built from 14 residues. CDR1 and CDR2 from the germline V gene are SGDLS and YYNGEE. The germline V and J ends were trimmed by 3 bases and 0 bases, with 6 bases remaining between them. The table came from immunoSEQ multiplex PCR; TCRdb's copy has only in-frame clones and leaves some out. This sample has about 340,000 clones, with nearly 95% found just once. The sequence came from a boy in the first two years of life with tuberous sclerosis and intractable seizures. The sample consisted of peripheral blood, taken approximately 5 months after surgery. The chain couples TRBV9 to TRBJ2-2; no reliable D call. CDR3 in amino acids: CASSDTANTGELFF. Here the CDR3 DNA reads TGTGCCAGCAGCGACACTGCGAACACCGGGGAGCTGTTTTTT.